This T cell receptor (beta chain) appears in the sequencing data of a study of identifying expanded T cells in peripheral blood. Findings of the study overall: Differentially abundant clones: 0.95 to 1.5 between replicates, 15 to 17 at around 2 weeks, around 20 at four. Variance in clone template counts between roughly two-week samples significantly increased with total template count across all healthy donors.

Collection occurred without any documented infections or immune events in donors. Data came from immunoSEQ multiplex PCR; TCRdb stores just in-frame clones and leaves some out. This sample has over 65,000 clones; about 90% occur once, and the top ten carry less than 9.5%. The V and J ends lost 11 bases and 3 bases, in that order; junction bases with no gene match: 8. The length of the CDR3 is 13 residues. The germline V gene has CDR1 WSHSY and CDR2 SAAADI. This clone was observed many times. What it recognizes is unknown. The specimen sequenced was blood. The chain employs TRBV10-2 and TRBJ2-7, with 9 bases identical to TRBD1. This receptor was obtained from a person aged 18-69 years in good health. CDR3 loop: CAAGQGSFYEQYF. Written as DNA, the CDR3 is TGCGCCGCTGGACAGGGGTCTTTCTACGAGCAGTACTTC.